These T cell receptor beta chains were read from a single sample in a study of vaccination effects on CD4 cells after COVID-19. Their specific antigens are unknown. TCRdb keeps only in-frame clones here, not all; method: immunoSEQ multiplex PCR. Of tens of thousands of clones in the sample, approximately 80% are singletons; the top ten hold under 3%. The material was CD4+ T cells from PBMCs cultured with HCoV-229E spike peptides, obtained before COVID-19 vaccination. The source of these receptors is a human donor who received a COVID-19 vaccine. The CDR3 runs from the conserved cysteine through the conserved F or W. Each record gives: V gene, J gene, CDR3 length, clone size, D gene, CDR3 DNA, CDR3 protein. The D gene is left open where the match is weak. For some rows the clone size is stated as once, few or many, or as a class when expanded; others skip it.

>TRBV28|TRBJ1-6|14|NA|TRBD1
TGTGCCAGCGGGATAGGGACAGATCATTCACCCCTCCACTTT
CASGIGTDHSPLHF
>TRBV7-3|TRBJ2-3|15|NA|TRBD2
TGTGCCAGCAGCCTAACTAGCGGGGGATCAGATACGCAGTATTTT
CASSLTSGGSDTQYF
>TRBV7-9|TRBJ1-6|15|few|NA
TGTGCCAGCAGAATAGGTGGACCCTCGAATTCACCCCTCCACTTT
CASRIGGPSNSPLHF
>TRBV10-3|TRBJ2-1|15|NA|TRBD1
TGTGCCGTAAGTACAGGGGGAAACTCCTACAATGAGCAGTTCTTC
CAVSTGGNSYNEQFF
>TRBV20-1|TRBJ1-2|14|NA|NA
TGCAGTGCCAGTGGAGTCGAGGGGCGGGAAGGCTACACCTTC
CSASGVEGREGYTF
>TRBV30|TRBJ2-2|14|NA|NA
TGTGCCTGGAGTCCGGGGCCGAACACCGGGGAGCTGTTTTTT
CAWSPGPNTGELFF
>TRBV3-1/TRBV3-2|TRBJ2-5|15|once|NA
TGTGCCAGCAGCCCCTCCAGCACTAACCAAGAGACCCAGTACTTC
CASSPSSTNQETQYF
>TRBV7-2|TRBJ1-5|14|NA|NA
TGTGCCAGCAGCTCCGGCAGGGTTGGCCAGCCCCAGCATTTT
CASSSGRVGQPQHF
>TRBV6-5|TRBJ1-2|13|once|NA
TGTGCCAGCAGAATGACACTTAACTATGGCTACACCTTC
CASRMTLNYGYTF
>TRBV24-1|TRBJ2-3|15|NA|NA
TGTGCCACCAGTGAGCGCGGCCTGAACACAGATACGCAGTATTTT
CATSERGLNTDTQYF
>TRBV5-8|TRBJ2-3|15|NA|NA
TGTGCCAGCCCCTCCGCGCTGGGATACACAGATACGCAGTATTTT
CASPSALGYTDTQYF
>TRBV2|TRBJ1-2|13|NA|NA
TGTGCCAGCAGTAGGGTGGGTAACTATGGCTACACCTTC
CASSRVGNYGYTF
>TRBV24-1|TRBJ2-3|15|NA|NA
TGTGCCACCAGTGATCCGTCACAGGGTCAAGATACGCAGTATTTT
CATSDPSQGQDTQYF
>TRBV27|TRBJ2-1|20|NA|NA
TGTGCCAGCAGTTTAAGGTCGAGGCCAATATTGGGAATCTCCTACAATGAGCAGTTCTTC
CASSLRSRPILGISYNEQFF
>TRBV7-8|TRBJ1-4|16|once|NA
TGTGCCAGCAGCTTAGCGCCCAGGGTAGGGGCTGAAAAACTGTTTTTT
CASSLAPRVGAEKLFF
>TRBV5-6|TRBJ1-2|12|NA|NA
TGTGCCAGCAGCCTCAGGGAGGGGGGCTACACCTTC
CASSLREGGYTF
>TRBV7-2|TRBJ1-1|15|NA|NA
TGTGCCAGCAGCTTGCAGGGAAGCGTAAGCACTGAAGCTTTCTTT
CASSLQGSVSTEAFF
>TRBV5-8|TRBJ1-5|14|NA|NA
TGTGCCAGCAGCTTGGGGCATTATGAGCAGCCCCAGCATTTT
CASSLGHYEQPQHF